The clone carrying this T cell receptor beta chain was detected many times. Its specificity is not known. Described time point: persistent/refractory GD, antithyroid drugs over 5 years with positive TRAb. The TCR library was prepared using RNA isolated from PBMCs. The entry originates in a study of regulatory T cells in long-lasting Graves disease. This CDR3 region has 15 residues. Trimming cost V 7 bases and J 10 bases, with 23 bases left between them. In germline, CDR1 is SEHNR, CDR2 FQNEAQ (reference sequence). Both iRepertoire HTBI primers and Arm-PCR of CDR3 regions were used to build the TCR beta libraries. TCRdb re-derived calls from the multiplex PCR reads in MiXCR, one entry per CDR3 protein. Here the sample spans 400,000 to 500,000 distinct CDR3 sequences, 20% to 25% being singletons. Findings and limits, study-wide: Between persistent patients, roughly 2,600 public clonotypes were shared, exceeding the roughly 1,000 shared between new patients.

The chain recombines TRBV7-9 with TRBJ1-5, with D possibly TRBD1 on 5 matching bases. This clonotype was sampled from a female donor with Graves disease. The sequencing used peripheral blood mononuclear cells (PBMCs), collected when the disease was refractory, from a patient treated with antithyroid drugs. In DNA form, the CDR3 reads TGTGCCAGCAACGGAATTGGGGGGGGTGAAGGACCCCAGCATTTT. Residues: CASNGIGGGEGPQHF.